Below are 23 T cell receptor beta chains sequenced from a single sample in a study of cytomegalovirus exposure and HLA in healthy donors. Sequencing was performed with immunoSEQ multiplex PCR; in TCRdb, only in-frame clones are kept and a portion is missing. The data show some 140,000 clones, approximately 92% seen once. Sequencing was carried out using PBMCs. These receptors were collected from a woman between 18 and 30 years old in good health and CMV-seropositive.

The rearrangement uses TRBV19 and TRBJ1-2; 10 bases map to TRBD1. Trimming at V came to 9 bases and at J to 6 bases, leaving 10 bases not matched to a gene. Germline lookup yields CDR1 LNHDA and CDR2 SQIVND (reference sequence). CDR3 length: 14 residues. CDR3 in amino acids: CASQPLGQGNGYTF. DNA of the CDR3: TGTGCCAGCCAACCACTGGGACAGGGGAATGGCTACACCTTC.

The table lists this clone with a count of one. In DNA, the CDR3 is TGCAGCGTTCGACAGGGTGGCGGAAACACCATATATTTT. Translating it yields CSVRQGGGNTIYF. The rearrangement links TRBV29-1 to TRBJ1-3; 7 bases map to TRBD1. Germline V gene lookup returns CDR1 SQVTM and CDR2 ANQGSEA. The junction had 5 bases not matched to a gene; V was cut back by 5 bases and J by 4 bases. The CDR3 is made up of 13 amino acids.

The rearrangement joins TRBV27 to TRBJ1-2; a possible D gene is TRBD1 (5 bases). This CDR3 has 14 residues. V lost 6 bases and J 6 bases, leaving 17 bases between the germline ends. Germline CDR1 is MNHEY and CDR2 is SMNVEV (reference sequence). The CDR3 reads CASRGGAGRDGYTF. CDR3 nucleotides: TGTGCCAGCAGGGGTGGGGCCGGGCGTGATGGCTACACCTTC.

The CDR3, as DNA: TGTGCCAGCAACAGGGGCTTGAATTCACCCCTCCACTTT. Its translation: CASNRGLNSPLHF. The V gene is TRBV2, the J gene TRBJ1-6; TRBD1 matches 7 bases. Per germline, CDR1 SNHLY and CDR2 FYNNEI. V shed 7 bases, J shed 7 bases, and the junction held 4 bases outside the gene matches. The CDR3 loop spans 13 amino acids.

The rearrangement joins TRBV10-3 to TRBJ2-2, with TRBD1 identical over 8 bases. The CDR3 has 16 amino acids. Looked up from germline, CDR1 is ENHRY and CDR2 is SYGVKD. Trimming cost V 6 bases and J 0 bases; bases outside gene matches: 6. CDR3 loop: CAISKTDRANTGELFF. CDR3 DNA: TGTGCCATCAGCAAGACGGACAGGGCGAACACCGGGGAGCTGTTTTTT.

DNA of the CDR3: TGTGCCAGCAGCTCCCGGGACAGATACAATGAGCAGTTCTTC. The encoded protein is CASSSRDRYNEQFF. The chain couples TRBV5-4 to TRBJ2-1, with 7 bases identical to TRBD1. The V and J ends lost 3 bases and 4 bases, in that order; junction bases with no gene match: 4. Per the germline V gene, CDR1 is SGHNT and CDR2 is YYREEE (reference sequence). The CDR3 has 14 residues.

CDR3 region: CASSLTAGNTEAFF. The CDR3 nucleotides read TGTGCCAGCAGCTTAACGGCGGGTAACACTGAAGCTTTCTTT. The gene calls are TRBV7-3 and TRBJ1-1; D is uncertain. V lost 0 bases to trimming and J lost 2 bases, with 7 bases between them. CDR3 length: 14 residues. Germline V gene data show CDR1 as SGHTA and CDR2 as FQGTGA.

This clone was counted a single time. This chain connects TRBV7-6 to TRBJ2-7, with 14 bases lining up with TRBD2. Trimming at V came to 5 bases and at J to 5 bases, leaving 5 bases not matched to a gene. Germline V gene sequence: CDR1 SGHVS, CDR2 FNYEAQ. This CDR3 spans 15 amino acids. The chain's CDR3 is CASSPTSGGAHEQYF. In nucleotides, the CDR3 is TGTGCCAGCAGCCCGACTAGCGGGGGGGCCCACGAGCAGTACTTC.

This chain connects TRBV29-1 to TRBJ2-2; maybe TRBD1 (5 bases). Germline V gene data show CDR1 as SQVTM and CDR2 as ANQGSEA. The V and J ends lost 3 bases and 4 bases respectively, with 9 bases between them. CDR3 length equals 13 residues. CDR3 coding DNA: TGCAGCGTTGAGGGGCACGGCACCGGGGAGCTGTTTTTT. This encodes CSVEGHGTGELFF.

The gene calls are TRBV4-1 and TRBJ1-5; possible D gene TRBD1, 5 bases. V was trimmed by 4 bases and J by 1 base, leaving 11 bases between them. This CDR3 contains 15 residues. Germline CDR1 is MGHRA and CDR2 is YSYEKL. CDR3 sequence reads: CASSRDFPSNQPQHF. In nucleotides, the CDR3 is TGCGCCAGCAGCCGGGACTTTCCAAGCAATCAGCCCCAGCATTTT.

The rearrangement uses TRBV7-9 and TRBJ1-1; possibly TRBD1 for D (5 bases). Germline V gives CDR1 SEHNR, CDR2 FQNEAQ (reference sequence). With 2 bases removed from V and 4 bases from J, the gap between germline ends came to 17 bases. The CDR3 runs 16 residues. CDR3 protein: CASSLWQGRRTTEAFF. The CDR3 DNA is TGTGCCAGCAGCTTATGGCAGGGAAGAAGGACCACTGAAGCTTTCTTT.

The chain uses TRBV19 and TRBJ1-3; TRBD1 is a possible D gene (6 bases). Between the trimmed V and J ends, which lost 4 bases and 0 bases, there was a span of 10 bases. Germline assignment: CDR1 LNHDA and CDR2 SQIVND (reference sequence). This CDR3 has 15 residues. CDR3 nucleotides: TGTGCCAGTAGTACTACAGGGACCTCTGGAAACACCATATATTTT. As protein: CASSTTGTSGNTIYF.

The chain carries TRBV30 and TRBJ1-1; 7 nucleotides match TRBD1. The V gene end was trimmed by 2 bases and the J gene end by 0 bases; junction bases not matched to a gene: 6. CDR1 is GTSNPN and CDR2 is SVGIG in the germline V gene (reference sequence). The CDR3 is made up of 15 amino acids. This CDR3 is CAWSRDSMLNTEAFF. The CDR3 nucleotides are TGTGCCTGGAGTCGGGACAGCATGTTGAACACTGAAGCTTTCTTT.

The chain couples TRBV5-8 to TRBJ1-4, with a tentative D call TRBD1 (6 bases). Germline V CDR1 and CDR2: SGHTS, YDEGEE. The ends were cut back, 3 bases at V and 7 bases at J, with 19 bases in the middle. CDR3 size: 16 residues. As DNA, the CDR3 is TGTGCCAGCAGCTACCATTCCAGGACAGTCAGTGAAAAACTGTTTTTT. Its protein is CASSYHSRTVSEKLFF.

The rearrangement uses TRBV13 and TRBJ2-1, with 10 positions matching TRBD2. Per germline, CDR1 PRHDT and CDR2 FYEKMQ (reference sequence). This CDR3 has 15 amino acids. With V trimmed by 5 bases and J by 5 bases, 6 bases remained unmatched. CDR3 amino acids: CASSLGLAVDNEQFF. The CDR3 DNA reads TGTGCCAGCAGCCTTGGACTAGCGGTTGACAATGAGCAGTTCTTC.

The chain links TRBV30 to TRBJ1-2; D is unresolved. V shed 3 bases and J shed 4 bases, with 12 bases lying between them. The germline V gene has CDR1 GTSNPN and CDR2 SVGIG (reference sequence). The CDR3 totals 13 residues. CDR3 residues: CAWSRDFGYGYTF. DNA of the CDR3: TGTGCCTGGAGCCGAGACTTTGGCTATGGCTACACCTTC.

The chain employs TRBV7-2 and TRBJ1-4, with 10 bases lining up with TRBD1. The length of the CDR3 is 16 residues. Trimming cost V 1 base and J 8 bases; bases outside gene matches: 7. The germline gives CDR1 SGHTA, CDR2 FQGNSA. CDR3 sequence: CASSLGLTGGGEKLFF. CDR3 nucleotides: TGTGCCAGCAGCTTAGGGTTGACAGGGGGCGGCGAAAAACTGTTTTTT.

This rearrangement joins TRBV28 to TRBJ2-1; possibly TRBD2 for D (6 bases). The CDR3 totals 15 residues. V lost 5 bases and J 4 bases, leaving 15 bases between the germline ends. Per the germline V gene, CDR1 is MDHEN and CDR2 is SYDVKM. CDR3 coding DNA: TGTGCCAGCAGTAACGGGGGACGCTCTTACAATGAGCAGTTCTTC. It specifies CASSNGGRSYNEQFF. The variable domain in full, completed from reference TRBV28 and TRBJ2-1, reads DVKVTQSSRYLVKRTGEKVFLECVQDMDHENMFWYRQDPGLGLRLIYFSYDVKMKEKGDIPEGYSVSREKKERFSLILESASTNQTSMYLCASSNGGRSYNEQFFGPGTRLTVL.

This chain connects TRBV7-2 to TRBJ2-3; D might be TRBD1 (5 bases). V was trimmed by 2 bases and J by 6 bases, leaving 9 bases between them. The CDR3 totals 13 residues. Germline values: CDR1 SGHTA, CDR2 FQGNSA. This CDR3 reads CASSLIRVDTQYF. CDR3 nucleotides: TGTGCCAGCAGCTTAATCAGGGTTGATACGCAGTATTTT. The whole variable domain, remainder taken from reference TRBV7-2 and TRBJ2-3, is GAGVSQSPSNKVTEKGKDVELRCDPISGHTALYWYRQSLGQGLEFLIYFQGNSAPDKSGLPSDRFSAERTGGSVSTLTIQRTQQEDSAVYLCASSLIRVDTQYFGPGTRLTVL.

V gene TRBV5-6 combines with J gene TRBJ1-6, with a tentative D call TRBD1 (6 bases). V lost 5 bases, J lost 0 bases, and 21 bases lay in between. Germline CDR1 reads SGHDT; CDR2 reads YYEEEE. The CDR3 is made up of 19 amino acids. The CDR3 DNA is TGTGCCAGCAGATCCCGGGCAGGGGTCCCCCTCTCCTATAATTCACCCCTCCACTTT. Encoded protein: CASRSRAGVPLSYNSPLHF.

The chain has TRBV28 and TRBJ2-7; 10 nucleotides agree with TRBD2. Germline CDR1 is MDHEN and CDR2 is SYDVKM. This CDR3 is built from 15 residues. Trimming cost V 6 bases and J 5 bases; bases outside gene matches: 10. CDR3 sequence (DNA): TGTGCCAGCAGGGGAGCGGGGGGGCCTGGCAACGAGCAGTACTTC. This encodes CASRGAGGPGNEQYF.

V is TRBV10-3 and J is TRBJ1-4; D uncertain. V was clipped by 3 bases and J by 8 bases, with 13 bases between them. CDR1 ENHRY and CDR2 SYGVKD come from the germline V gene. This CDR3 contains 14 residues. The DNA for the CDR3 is TGTGCCATCAGTGATGGCAGAGGGAGGGAAAAACTGTTTTTT. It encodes CAISDGRGREKLFF.

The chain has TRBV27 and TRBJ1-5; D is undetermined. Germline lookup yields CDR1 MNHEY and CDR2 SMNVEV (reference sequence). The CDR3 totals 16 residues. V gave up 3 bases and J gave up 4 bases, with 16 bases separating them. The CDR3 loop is CASSFYYPQLNQPQHF. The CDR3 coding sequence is TGTGCCAGCAGTTTTTACTATCCTCAGCTAAATCAGCCCCAGCATTTT.